This T cell receptor (beta chain) was recovered during a study of T cells in localized non-small cell lung cancer. Concerning this clone: The antigen remains unidentified.

The table came from immunoSEQ multiplex PCR; TCRdb's copy has only in-frame clones and leaves some out. The data contain 45,000 to 65,000 clones, roughly 89% of them seen just once; the ten biggest clones take up 22%. Between the trimmed V and J ends, which lost 3 bases and 4 bases, there was a span of 8 bases. The CDR3 has 14 residues. Germline V gene data show CDR1 as SGHDT and CDR2 as YYEEEE. Study findings and constraints: A single tumor region was sequenced, leaving heterogeneity possible. Longer overall survival was linked to higher blood T cell density.

The chain combines TRBV5-6 with TRBJ2-6, with D uncertain. Material: peripheral blood, obtained before any cancer treatment. This TCR derives from a man aged 40 to 69 with stage I squamous cell lung carcinoma. The CDR3 sequence: CASSSRVGANVLTF. DNA of the CDR3: TGTGCCAGCAGCTCTAGAGTAGGGGCCAACGTCCTGACTTTC.